The clone carrying this T cell receptor beta chain was seen ten or more times. As yet, its antigen is unknown. This record belongs to a study of regulatory T cells in long-lasting Graves disease. The germline CDR1 and CDR2 sequences are SNHLY and FYNNEI. V shed 6 bases, J shed 3 bases, and the junction held 2 bases outside the gene matches. This CDR3 region has 13 residues. Through Arm-PCR of CDR3 regions and iRepertoire HTBI primers, TCR beta libraries were built. Via MiXCR, TCRdb re-called the multiplex PCR reads, giving one row per CDR3 protein. Here the sample spans 550,000 or so distinct CDR3 sequences, around 12% being singletons. Time point specified: newly diagnosed GD, antithyroid drugs for less than 3 months. The TCR library used RNA extracted from PBMCs. Overall study findings and caveats: Persistent disease was associated with favored TRBV28 usage and with favored use of TRBJ1-2 and TRBJ2-5.

These data are also associated with another study on T cells in Graves' hyperthyroidism and ophthalmopathy.

The sequenced sample was peripheral blood mononuclear cells (PBMCs), obtained at new diagnosis, from a patient treated with antithyroid drugs. This receptor was identified in a woman aged 25-40 years with Graves disease. This chain joins TRBV2 and TRBJ2-7, with 10 positions matching TRBD1. The CDR3 reads CASSRDRGYEQYF. The CDR3 DNA reads as TGTGCCAGCAGCCGGGACAGGGGCTACGAGCAGTACTTC.